These 28 T cell receptor beta chains share one sample of origin, sequenced in a study of blood T cell repertoires in COVID-19. TCRdb's copy holds only in-frame clones and misses some; the assay was immunoSEQ multiplex PCR. The sample yields approximately 170,000 clones, about four fifths seen once. Sequencing was carried out using peripheral blood. These receptors were obtained from a woman at least 80 years old with active or convalescent COVID-19.

The rearrangement joins TRBV7-3 to TRBJ2-1; D may be TRBD1 (5 bases). Trimming pared 5 bases from V and 0 bases from J, leaving 14 bases between. The CDR3 runs 16 residues. Germline-derived CDR1 and CDR2 are SGHTA and FQGTGA. CDR3 nucleotides: TGTGCCAGCAGCCGACAGCCCTTGAGCTCCTACAATGAGCAGTTCTTC. Residues: CASSRQPLSSYNEQFF.

The genes are TRBV6-5 and TRBJ1-6; 7 bases map to TRBD1. The V gene end was trimmed by 7 bases and the J gene end by 7 bases; junction bases not matched to a gene: 4. The CDR3 is 13 residues long. CDR1 and CDR2 from the germline V gene are MNHEY and SVGAGI. The CDR3 here is CASKTGVNSPLHF. The CDR3, as DNA: TGTGCCAGCAAAACAGGGGTCAATTCACCCCTCCACTTT.

This clone appeared a few times. The rearrangement joins TRBV29-1 to TRBJ2-7; D perhaps matches TRBD1 (6 bases). The V end was cut by 3 bases, the J end by 0 bases, with 12 bases between. This CDR3 region has 14 residues. Germline CDR1 and CDR2: SQVTM and ANQGSEA. The CDR3 DNA reads as TGCAGCGTTGACGCAGGGGCCAACTCCTACGAGCAGTACTTC. Translation: CSVDAGANSYEQYF.

This chain connects TRBV9 to TRBJ2-1; TRBD2 matches 8 bases. Germline lookup yields CDR1 SGDLS and CDR2 YYNGEE. This CDR3 is 14 amino acids long. V was clipped by 0 bases and J by 6 bases; unmatched bases: 2. CDR3 DNA: TGTGCCAGCAGCGTAGCTACTAGCGGCAATGAGCAGTTCTTC. It codes for CASSVATSGNEQFF.

Only a few counts were recorded for this clone. The CDR3 is CASTPYGGRAGLEEETQYF. The CDR3 coding sequence is TGTGCCAGCACTCCTTACGGGGGGCGAGCAGGACTAGAGGAAGAGACCCAGTACTTC. This chain connects TRBV28 to TRBJ2-5; TRBD2 might be the D (7 bases). V gave up 7 bases and J gave up 3 bases, with 30 bases separating them. Germline CDR1 MDHEN, CDR2 SYDVKM. This CDR3 spans 19 amino acids. Supplemented by reference TRBV28 and TRBJ2-5, the full variable domain reads DVKVTQSSRYLVKRTGEKVFLECVQDMDHENMFWYRQDPGLGLRLIYFSYDVKMKEKGDIPEGYSVSREKKERFSLILESASTNQTSMYLCASTPYGGRAGLEEETQYFGPGTRLLVL.

The chain is built from TRBV4-1 and TRBJ1-1; D gene ambiguous. Per germline, CDR1 MGHRA and CDR2 YSYEKL. The V gene lost 0 bases and the J gene lost 2 bases, with 7 bases spanning the gap. The CDR3 is made up of 14 amino acids. CDR3 in DNA: TGCGCCAGCAGCCAAGAAACAGCAAACACTGAAGCTTTCTTT. Amino acid sequence: CASSQETANTEAFF.

V usage is TRBV18 and J usage is TRBJ1-2; tentative D call: TRBD1 (5 bases). The V and J ends lost 3 bases and 1 base respectively, with 6 bases between them. The germline gives CDR1 KGHSH, CDR2 LQKENI. The CDR3 consists of 13 residues. DNA for the CDR3: TGTGCCAGCTCACCGGACAATAACTATGGCTACACCTTC. Translated, it gives CASSPDNNYGYTF.

The chain has TRBV5-6 and TRBJ2-2; D gene uncertain. The CDR3 totals 12 residues. V was cut by 0 bases and J by 7 bases, with 4 bases left in between. Germline values: CDR1 SGHDT, CDR2 YYEEEE. The CDR3 DNA is TGTGCCAGCAGCTTGGCGGGCGGGGAGCTGTTTTTT. As protein: CASSLAGGELFF.

The sample holds a few counts of this clone. The chain uses TRBV5-4 and TRBJ1-1, with D possibly being TRBD1 (6 bases). Germline CDR1 reads SGHNT; CDR2 reads YYREEE (reference sequence). This CDR3 contains 14 residues. Trimming shortened V by 5 bases and J by 1 base, and 12 bases separated the two germline ends. CDR3 sequence (DNA): TGTGCCAGCAGTTATGGACAGCCGAACACTGAAGCTTTCTTT. Protein: CASSYGQPNTEAFF.

The chain uses TRBV14 and TRBJ1-1; 8 bases match TRBD1. Germline CDR1 SGHDN, CDR2 FVKESK. The J segment lost 4 bases and the V segment lost 4 bases, leaving 8 bases of the junction unmatched. The CDR3 runs to 15 residues. In nucleotides, the CDR3 is TGTGCCAGCAGCCGCCAGACAGGGGTCTTCACTGAAGCTTTCTTT. It encodes CASSRQTGVFTEAFF.

V is TRBV3-1 (or the pseudogene TRBV3-2) and J is TRBJ1-2; D unresolved. V was cut by 1 base and J by 4 bases, with 4 bases left in between. CDR1 and CDR2 from the germline V gene are LGHDT and YNNKEL (reference sequence). CDR3 length equals 12 residues. The DNA of the CDR3 is TGTGCCAGCAGCCAAGCGAGCTATGGCTACACCTTC. This gives the protein CASSQASYGYTF.

The chain carries TRBV12-3 or TRBV12-4 and TRBJ1-2; possibly TRBD1 for D (6 bases). Between the trimmed V and J ends, which lost 6 bases and 4 bases, there was a span of 12 bases. CDR3 length: 13 amino acids. CDR3: CASRPGVGYGYTF. CDR3 bases: TGTGCCAGCAGGCCAGGGGTTGGCTATGGCTACACCTTC.

V usage is TRBV7-2 and J usage is TRBJ2-7; 11 bases align to TRBD1. The germline gives CDR1 SGHTA, CDR2 FQGNSA. The CDR3 loop spans 14 amino acids. J gave up 6 bases and V 5 bases, and 6 bases lay outside the gene matches. CDR3 sequence reads: CASSRGQGVIEQYF. In nucleotides, the CDR3 is TGTGCCAGCAGCCGGGGACAGGGGGTTATCGAGCAGTACTTC.

The genes are TRBV7-9 and TRBJ1-2; no firm D call. CDR3 length equals 13 residues. Trimming removed 0 bases from V and 8 bases from J, with 10 bases in between. Germline V gene sequence: CDR1 SEHNR, CDR2 FQNEAQ (reference sequence). The CDR3 DNA follows: TGTGCCAGCAGCTTAGCCGCGGGGAACGGCTACACCTTC. As protein: CASSLAAGNGYTF.

The chain couples TRBV5-1 to TRBJ1-6, with TRBD1 identical over 8 bases. Germline V gene sequence: CDR1 SGHRS, CDR2 YFSETQ. The CDR3 has 15 amino acids. Trimming at V came to 4 bases and at J to 6 bases, leaving 6 bases not matched to a gene. For the CDR3, the DNA is TGCGCCAGCAGCACCTGGACAGGGAGTAATTCACCCCTCCACTTT. Amino acids: CASSTWTGSNSPLHF.

The V gene is TRBV5-1, the J gene TRBJ1-2, with D uncertain. The ends were cut back, 1 base at V and 7 bases at J, with 11 bases in the middle. Germline CDR1 is SGHRS and CDR2 is YFSETQ. The CDR3 consists of 13 residues. The CDR3 DNA reads as TGCGCCAGCAGCTTGAATTTCCTGAGTGGCTACACCTTC. The encoded protein is CASSLNFLSGYTF.

This chain links TRBV7-9 with TRBJ2-5; TRBD2 might be the D (5 bases). The germline CDR1 and CDR2 sequences are SEHNR and FQNEAQ (reference sequence). Trimming left V 1 base short and J 5 bases short, with 11 bases between. The CDR3 has 14 residues. The CDR3 DNA sequence: TGTGCCAGCAGCTTAGTTGGCAGGAGGGAGACCCAGTACTTC. It codes for CASSLVGRRETQYF.

This clone appeared a few times. The genes are TRBV28 and TRBJ1-2; 9 nucleotides agree with TRBD1. Germline V gene data show CDR1 as MDHEN and CDR2 as SYDVKM. J was trimmed by 5 bases and V by 8 bases; bases with no gene match: 15. CDR3 size: 16 residues. The CDR3 DNA reads TGTGCCAGCCGATATGGAGCACAGGGGGCTCGATATGGCTACACCTTC. It encodes CASRYGAQGARYGYTF.

This CDR3 reads CASSRDRAGYGYTF. As DNA, the CDR3 is TGTGCCAGCAGTCGGGACAGGGCCGGCTATGGCTACACCTTC. The rearrangement joins TRBV6-6 to TRBJ1-2, with 9 nucleotides matching TRBD1. The CDR3 loop spans 14 amino acids. Germline CDR1 MNHNY, CDR2 SVGAGI (reference sequence). The ends lost 5 bases at V and 4 bases at J; junction bases unmatched: 5.

This clone was seen more than once but under ten times. J is TRBJ1-6 and V is TRBV5-4, with D uncertain. Trimming took off 3 bases at V and 7 bases at J, with 8 bases between the two ends. This CDR3 has 13 residues. Germline values: CDR1 SGHNT, CDR2 YYREEE (reference sequence). The CDR3 DNA sequence: TGTGCCAGCAGCTCTGACACAAATTCACCCCTCCACTTT. Encoded protein: CASSSDTNSPLHF.

The chain recombines TRBV4-1 with TRBJ1-2; D is possibly TRBD1 (6 bases). V was trimmed by 3 bases and J by 8 bases, leaving 19 bases between them. In germline, CDR1 is MGHRA, CDR2 YSYEKL. The CDR3 totals 15 residues. The CDR3 nucleotides read TGCGCCAGCAGCCACCCCGACAGGCAGGTGAAAGGCTACACCTTC. Its translation is CASSHPDRQVKGYTF.

The rearrangement links TRBV4-1 to TRBJ2-7, with TRBD2 matching over 8 bases. The CDR3 covers 21 residues. CDR1 is MGHRA and CDR2 is YSYEKL in the germline V gene. Trimming cost V 1 base and J 3 bases; bases outside gene matches: 23. In DNA, the CDR3 is TGCGCCAGCAGCCAAGGGTACCTTTGGGCGGGAGGCCAAAATCAGAACTACGAGCAGTACTTC. This codes for CASSQGYLWAGGQNQNYEQYF.

The chain has TRBV5-1 and TRBJ1-4; 10 bases are shared with TRBD1. Germline V lookup: CDR1 SGHRS, CDR2 YFSETQ. Losses at the gene ends were 6 bases for V and 8 bases for J; bases not matched to a gene: 7. This CDR3 region has 14 residues. CDR3 region: CASKTGGAEEKLFF. CDR3 nucleotides: TGCGCCAGCAAGACAGGGGGCGCGGAGGAAAAACTGTTTTTT.

The rearrangement links TRBV18 to TRBJ1-6; 7 nucleotides agree with TRBD1. This CDR3 contains 16 residues. V lost 3 bases and J lost 6; bases outside the gene matches: 8. The V gene's germline CDR1 is KGHSH and CDR2 LQKENI. CDR3 bases: TGTGCCAGCTCACCCGAGACAGGGAGAGCTAATTCACCCCTCCACTTT. It yields the protein CASSPETGRANSPLHF.

The rearrangement joins TRBV5-1 to TRBJ1-2, with no clear D. In germline, CDR1 is SGHRS, CDR2 YFSETQ. This CDR3 comprises 14 residues. Trimming shortened V by 5 bases and J by 5 bases, and 16 bases separated the two germline ends. The CDR3 sequence: CASSSDSTGYGYTF. DNA for the CDR3: TGCGCCAGCAGTTCGGACTCAACGGGATATGGCTACACCTTC.

This clone was seen repeatedly, ten times or more. V gene TRBV13 combines with J gene TRBJ2-1; the match to TRBD1 covers 11 bases. The germline CDR1 and CDR2 sequences are PRHDT and FYEKMQ (reference sequence). The V segment lost 5 bases and the J segment 7 bases; nucleotides outside the gene matches: 4. CDR3 length: 14 amino acids. As DNA, the CDR3 is TGTGCCAGCAGCCCCGGACAGGGGGCTAATGAGCAGTTCTTC. It specifies CASSPGQGANEQFF.

The genes are TRBV19 and TRBJ2-2, with 7 positions matching TRBD1. Germline V CDR1 and CDR2: LNHDA, SQIVND (reference sequence). The CDR3 consists of 16 residues. With V trimmed by 5 bases and J by 2 bases, 8 bases remained unmatched. Here the CDR3 reads CASSFRTGSNTGELFF. The CDR3 nucleotides read TGTGCCAGTAGTTTCAGGACAGGATCCAACACCGGGGAGCTGTTTTTT. Full variable domain (remainder filled in from reference TRBV19 and TRBJ2-2): DGGITQSPKYLFRKEGQNVTLSCEQNLNHDAMYWYRQDPGQGLRLIYYSQIVNDFQKGDIAEGYSVSREKKESFPLTVTSAQKNPTAFYLCASSFRTGSNTGELFFGEGSRLTVL.

This clone was seen a handful of times. The chain couples TRBV2 to TRBJ2-7; 9 bases fit TRBD2. The CDR3 loop spans 14 amino acids. The germline V gene encodes CDR1 SNHLY and CDR2 FYNNEI. After removal of 4 bases from V and 5 bases from J, the junction contained 6 bases not matched to a gene. The CDR3 loop is CASSGASGINEQYF. The CDR3 nucleotides are TGTGCCAGCAGTGGGGCTAGCGGGATTAACGAGCAGTACTTC.